The 26 T cell receptor beta chains listed next were all sequenced from one sample in a study of blood T cell repertoires in COVID-19 (dated by TCRdb to 2019 to 2021). The library was generated by the immunoSEQ multiplex PCR assay. TCRdb's version of the immuneACCESS table is confined to in-frame rearrangements and falls short of the full clone set. An unresolved V gene accounts for under half of the shortfall where checked; the remainder is of unknown origin. This sample is represented by about 350,000 clones; about 88% of them were singletons. Jointly, the top ten make up almost 3% of the sample. The sample taken for sequencing was PBMCs or T cells enriched from blood (not recorded which). Receptor source: a woman aged 25 to 39 who had recovered from COVID-19.

The rearrangement joins TRBV19 to TRBJ1-1; a possible D gene is TRBD1 (5 bases). The germline V gene encodes CDR1 LNHDA and CDR2 SQIVND (reference sequence). Trimming left V 9 bases short and J 3 bases short, with 17 bases between. The CDR3 is 14 amino acids. CDR3 DNA: TGTGCCAGCAAAACCAGGGCCCTGGACACTGAAGCTTTCTTT. Translating gives CASKTRALDTEAFF.

The chain combines TRBV19 with TRBJ2-2; 8 nucleotides agree with TRBD2. Germline CDR1 reads LNHDA; CDR2 reads SQIVND (reference sequence). V was pared by 1 base and J by 3 bases, with 4 bases of the junction left unmatched. CDR3 length equals 16 residues. The CDR3 coding sequence is TGTGCCAGTAGTATAGGGGCTAGCGGGTACACCGGGGAGCTGTTTTTT. This translates into CASSIGASGYTGELFF.

The gene calls are TRBV7-8 and TRBJ2-3, with TRBD2 matching over 8 bases. J gave up 5 bases and V 4 bases, and 11 bases lay outside the gene matches. CDR1 is SGHVS, CDR2 FQNEAQ, per germline. This CDR3 contains 16 residues. CDR3: CASSSPPAGAEDTQYF. In DNA, the CDR3 is TGTGCCAGCAGCTCCCCCCCAGCGGGAGCCGAAGATACGCAGTATTTT.

This clone appeared once. The chain links TRBV5-4 to TRBJ2-2; 10 bases are shared with TRBD1. This CDR3 comprises 17 residues. Per the germline V gene, CDR1 is SGHNT and CDR2 is YYREEE (reference sequence). Trimming removed 4 bases from V and 4 bases from J; junction bases left unmatched: 10. The CDR3 region is CASSRTKTGGSTGELFF. The CDR3 region has the DNA TGTGCCAGCAGCCGTACTAAGACAGGGGGCAGCACCGGGGAGCTGTTTTTT.

The CDR3 region has the DNA TGTGCCAGCAGCCCAATGACAGCAGCAAATGAAAAACTGTTTTTT. Its translation is CASSPMTAANEKLFF. V is TRBV27 and J is TRBJ1-4, with TRBD1 as a possible D gene (5 bases). Between the trimmed V and J ends, which lost 6 bases and 5 bases, there was a span of 16 bases. CDR3 length: 15 amino acids. Per germline, CDR1 MNHEY and CDR2 SMNVEV (reference sequence).

This rearrangement joins TRBV4-2 to TRBJ2-5; a weak D match, TRBD1 (6 bases). This CDR3 contains 14 residues. V dropped 5 bases and J dropped 0 bases, with 10 bases sitting between them. CDR1 LGHNA and CDR2 YNFKEQ come from the germline V gene. Here the CDR3 reads CASSARGNQETQYF. In DNA, the CDR3 is TGTGCCAGCAGCGCAAGGGGGAACCAAGAGACCCAGTACTTC.

This clone was detected once. The V and J genes are TRBV6-6 and TRBJ2-7, with a possible D match to TRBD2 (5 bases). The V end lost 6 bases, the J end lost 9 bases, and 12 bases lay between the germline ends. The CDR3 is 11 amino acids. Germline V lookup: CDR1 MNHNY, CDR2 SVGAGI (reference sequence). The CDR3 loop is CASRIEGSQYF. CDR3 DNA: TGTGCCAGCAGGATAGAGGGCTCGCAGTACTTC.

This clone was observed a few times. The chain has TRBV28 and TRBJ2-7; 7 bases match TRBD1. Per germline, CDR1 MDHEN and CDR2 SYDVKM. V trimming: 6 bases; J trimming: 0 bases; junction bases outside the gene matches: 8. The CDR3 totals 15 residues. CDR3 protein: CASSPRQGVSYEQYF. Here the CDR3 DNA reads TGTGCCAGCAGCCCTCGGCAGGGGGTCTCCTACGAGCAGTACTTC. Full variable domain (remainder filled in from reference TRBV28 and TRBJ2-7): DVKVTQSSRYLVKRTGEKVFLECVQDMDHENMFWYRQDPGLGLRLIYFSYDVKMKEKGDIPEGYSVSREKKERFSLILESASTNQTSMYLCASSPRQGVSYEQYFGPGTRLTVT.

V and J are TRBV3-1 (or the pseudogene TRBV3-2) and TRBJ2-1; D perhaps matches TRBD2 (6 bases). CDR1 is LGHDT and CDR2 is YNNKEL in the germline V gene (reference sequence). Deletions cut 0 bases from V and 1 base from J, with 10 bases between. There are 16 residues in the CDR3. The CDR3 region has the DNA TGTGCCAGCAGCCAAGATTTAGCGGTTTCCTACAATGAGCAGTTCTTC. It is translated as CASSQDLAVSYNEQFF.

This chain links TRBV11-3 with TRBJ2-1; 8 positions agree with TRBD2. After removal of 1 base from V and 4 bases from J, the junction contained 6 bases not matched to a gene. CDR3 length equals 16 residues. Germline loops: CDR1 SGHNT, CDR2 YENEEA. The CDR3 loop is CASSLATSGPYNEQFF. The CDR3 DNA is TGTGCCAGCAGCTTAGCCACTAGCGGACCTTACAATGAGCAGTTCTTC.

This clone was picked up one time. The chain has TRBV3-1 (or the pseudogene TRBV3-2) and TRBJ1-4; tentatively, D is TRBD1 (6 bases). The germline gives CDR1 LGHDT, CDR2 YNNKEL (reference sequence). With 0 bases removed from V and 8 bases from J, the gap between germline ends came to 13 bases. This CDR3 is 15 amino acids long. As DNA, the CDR3 is TGTGCCAGCAGCCAAGATGGCAGGGGTAGGGAAAAACTGTTTTTT. Translating gives CASSQDGRGREKLFF.

The rearrangement links TRBV21-1 to TRBJ2-5; the listed D gene, TRBD2, was not tested against the DNA. TRBV21-1 is deemed a pseudogene. The CDR3 extends over 18 amino acids. As DNA, the CDR3 is TGTGCCAGCAGCGGACGGGACTCACCCCCCGATCGGCGAGAGACCCAGTACTTC. As protein: CASSGRDSPPDRRETQYF.

The V call is TRBV25-1, the J call TRBJ1-4, with TRBD1 matching over 8 bases. The CDR3 runs 15 residues. In germline, CDR1 is MGHDK, CDR2 SYGVNS. Trimming took 6 bases from V and 6 from J; bases not matched to a gene: 9. The CDR3 coding sequence is TGTGCCAGCAGGAATTCGGGGACAGGTGATGAAAAACTGTTTTTT. Its protein product is CASRNSGTGDEKLFF.

V and J are TRBV10-3 and TRBJ1-2, with D possibly TRBD1 on 5 matching bases. Germline-derived CDR1 and CDR2 are ENHRY and SYGVKD. The CDR3 is made up of 15 amino acids. Deletions cut 0 bases from V and 7 bases from J, with 15 bases between. CDR3 region: CAISESKAGLAGYTF. In DNA, the CDR3 is TGTGCCATCAGTGAGTCTAAAGCAGGGCTGGCTGGCTACACCTTC.

This rearrangement joins TRBV7-8 to TRBJ2-7; the match to TRBD2 covers 11 bases. The CDR3 has 15 residues. The V segment lost 1 base and the J segment 2 bases; nucleotides outside the gene matches: 1. Germline loops: CDR1 SGHVS, CDR2 FQNEAQ. The CDR3 loop reads CASSLGSGRAYEQYF. As DNA, the CDR3 is TGTGCCAGCAGCTTAGGTAGCGGGAGGGCCTACGAGCAGTACTTC.

To note about this clone: Distinct nucleotide sequences in the sample also encode this CDR3. V is TRBV27 and J is TRBJ2-7; D is possibly TRBD1 (5 bases). The CDR3 runs 13 residues. CDR1 is MNHEY, CDR2 SMNVEV, per germline (reference sequence). Trimming shortened V by 3 bases and J by 3 bases, and 9 bases separated the two germline ends. CDR3 in amino acids: CASSFDRGYEQYF. In nucleotides, the CDR3 is TGTGCCAGCAGTTTCGACAGAGGCTACGAGCAGTACTTC.

This chain links TRBV12-5 with TRBJ2-1; 10 positions match TRBD1. This CDR3 is 17 amino acids long. Germline CDR1 and CDR2: LGHNT and FRNRAP. The J segment lost 8 bases and the V segment lost 2 bases, leaving 12 bases of the junction unmatched. The CDR3 bases are TGTGCTAGTGGTTTGACCGGACTCGGGACAGGGGATGATGAGCAGTTCTTC. It encodes CASGLTGLGTGDDEQFF. The variable domain in full, with the rest retrieved from reference TRBV12-5 and TRBJ2-1, is DARVTQTPRHKVTEMGQEVTMRCQPILGHNTVFWYRQTMMQGLELLAYFRNRAPLDDSGMPKDRFSAEMPDATLATLKIQPSEPRDSAVYFCASGLTGLGTGDDEQFFGPGTRLTVL.

The V call is TRBV6-5, the J call TRBJ2-3, with a tentative D call TRBD2 (5 bases). V was cut by 0 bases and J by 7 bases, with 11 bases left in between. Germline assignment: CDR1 MNHEY and CDR2 SVGAGI. This CDR3 spans 14 amino acids. CDR3 bases: TGTGCCAGCAGTTACTCCCCTCAGCGGAATACGCAGTATTTT. Translated, it gives CASSYSPQRNTQYF.

The chain uses TRBV19 and TRBJ1-4, with 8 bases that match TRBD1. V lost 4 bases to trimming and J lost 7 bases; unmatched junction nucleotides: 11. Germline V CDR1 and CDR2: LNHDA, SQIVND (reference sequence). The length of the CDR3 is 16 residues. CDR3 sequence: CASSKNVGQAIEKLFF. In DNA form, the CDR3 reads TGTGCCAGTAGTAAGAACGTGGGACAGGCAATTGAAAAACTGTTTTTT.

CDR3 protein: CASTPPGQHSYEQYF. CDR3 nucleotide sequence: TGTGCCAGCACCCCCCCGGGACAACACTCCTACGAGCAGTACTTC. The gene calls are TRBV6-5 and TRBJ2-7; possibly TRBD1 for D (6 bases). With 7 bases removed from V and 0 bases from J, the gap between germline ends came to 16 bases. The germline V gene encodes CDR1 MNHEY and CDR2 SVGAGI. This CDR3 spans 15 amino acids.

This chain uses TRBV12-3 or TRBV12-4 with TRBJ1-2; D gene ambiguous. This CDR3 comprises 13 residues. V was cut by 2 bases and J by 2 bases, with 6 bases left in between. The CDR3 nucleotides are TGTGCCAGCAGTTTAATATTCAACTATGGCTACACCTTC. This codes for CASSLIFNYGYTF.

The chain uses TRBV19 and TRBJ2-7; TRBD1 might be the D (6 bases). This CDR3 comprises 15 residues. With 3 bases removed from V and 4 bases from J, the gap between germline ends came to 16 bases. In germline, CDR1 is LNHDA, CDR2 SQIVND (reference sequence). CDR3 sequence (DNA): TGTGCCAGTAGTATTTTGGGACAACCTATTTACGAGCAGTACTTC. It translates to CASSILGQPIYEQYF.

This clone was found once. The genes are TRBV27 and TRBJ2-7; 7 nucleotides agree with TRBD2. The V and J ends lost 8 bases and 3 bases, in that order; junction bases with no gene match: 13. This CDR3 is 15 amino acids long. Germline assignment: CDR1 MNHEY and CDR2 SMNVEV (reference sequence). CDR3 region: CASGRSGTQNYEQYF. As DNA, the CDR3 is TGTGCCAGCGGGAGGAGCGGGACTCAGAACTACGAGCAGTACTTC.

V usage is TRBV5-1 and J usage is TRBJ1-1; weak D call: TRBD1 (5 bases). The CDR3 length is 13 residues. CDR1 and CDR2 (germline): SGHRS, YFSETQ. V lost 5 bases and J 4 bases, leaving 12 bases between the germline ends. CDR3 DNA sequence: TGCGCCAGCAGGCCCGAAAGGGGCACTGAAGCTTTCTTT. This gives the protein CASRPERGTEAFF.

This chain connects TRBV3-1 (or the pseudogene TRBV3-2) to TRBJ2-7, with D unclear. The CDR3 loop spans 14 amino acids. Germline V gene lookup returns CDR1 LGHDT and CDR2 YNNKEL (reference sequence). The V end was cut by 1 base, the J end by 4 bases, with 11 bases between. The DNA of the CDR3 is TGTGCCAGCAGCCAAGTGACCCTAGGTTACGAGCAGTACTTC. Protein sequence: CASSQVTLGYEQYF.

CDR3: CASSPGYRGSNQPQHF. The CDR3 nucleotides are TGTGCCAGCAGTCCTGGGTATAGGGGGAGCAATCAGCCCCAGCATTTT. This chain joins TRBV2 and TRBJ1-5; maybe TRBD1 (6 bases). This CDR3 is 16 amino acids long. The V gene's germline CDR1 is SNHLY and CDR2 FYNNEI. V lost 5 bases to trimming and J lost 1 base, with 15 bases between them. Using reference TRBV2 and TRBJ1-5 for the parts outside the CDR3, the full variable domain is EPEVTQTPSHQVTQMGQEVILRCVPISNHLYFYWYRQILGQKVEFLVSFYNNEISEKSEIFDDQFSVERPDGSNFTLKIRSTKLEDSAMYFCASSPGYRGSNQPQHFGDGTRLSIL.